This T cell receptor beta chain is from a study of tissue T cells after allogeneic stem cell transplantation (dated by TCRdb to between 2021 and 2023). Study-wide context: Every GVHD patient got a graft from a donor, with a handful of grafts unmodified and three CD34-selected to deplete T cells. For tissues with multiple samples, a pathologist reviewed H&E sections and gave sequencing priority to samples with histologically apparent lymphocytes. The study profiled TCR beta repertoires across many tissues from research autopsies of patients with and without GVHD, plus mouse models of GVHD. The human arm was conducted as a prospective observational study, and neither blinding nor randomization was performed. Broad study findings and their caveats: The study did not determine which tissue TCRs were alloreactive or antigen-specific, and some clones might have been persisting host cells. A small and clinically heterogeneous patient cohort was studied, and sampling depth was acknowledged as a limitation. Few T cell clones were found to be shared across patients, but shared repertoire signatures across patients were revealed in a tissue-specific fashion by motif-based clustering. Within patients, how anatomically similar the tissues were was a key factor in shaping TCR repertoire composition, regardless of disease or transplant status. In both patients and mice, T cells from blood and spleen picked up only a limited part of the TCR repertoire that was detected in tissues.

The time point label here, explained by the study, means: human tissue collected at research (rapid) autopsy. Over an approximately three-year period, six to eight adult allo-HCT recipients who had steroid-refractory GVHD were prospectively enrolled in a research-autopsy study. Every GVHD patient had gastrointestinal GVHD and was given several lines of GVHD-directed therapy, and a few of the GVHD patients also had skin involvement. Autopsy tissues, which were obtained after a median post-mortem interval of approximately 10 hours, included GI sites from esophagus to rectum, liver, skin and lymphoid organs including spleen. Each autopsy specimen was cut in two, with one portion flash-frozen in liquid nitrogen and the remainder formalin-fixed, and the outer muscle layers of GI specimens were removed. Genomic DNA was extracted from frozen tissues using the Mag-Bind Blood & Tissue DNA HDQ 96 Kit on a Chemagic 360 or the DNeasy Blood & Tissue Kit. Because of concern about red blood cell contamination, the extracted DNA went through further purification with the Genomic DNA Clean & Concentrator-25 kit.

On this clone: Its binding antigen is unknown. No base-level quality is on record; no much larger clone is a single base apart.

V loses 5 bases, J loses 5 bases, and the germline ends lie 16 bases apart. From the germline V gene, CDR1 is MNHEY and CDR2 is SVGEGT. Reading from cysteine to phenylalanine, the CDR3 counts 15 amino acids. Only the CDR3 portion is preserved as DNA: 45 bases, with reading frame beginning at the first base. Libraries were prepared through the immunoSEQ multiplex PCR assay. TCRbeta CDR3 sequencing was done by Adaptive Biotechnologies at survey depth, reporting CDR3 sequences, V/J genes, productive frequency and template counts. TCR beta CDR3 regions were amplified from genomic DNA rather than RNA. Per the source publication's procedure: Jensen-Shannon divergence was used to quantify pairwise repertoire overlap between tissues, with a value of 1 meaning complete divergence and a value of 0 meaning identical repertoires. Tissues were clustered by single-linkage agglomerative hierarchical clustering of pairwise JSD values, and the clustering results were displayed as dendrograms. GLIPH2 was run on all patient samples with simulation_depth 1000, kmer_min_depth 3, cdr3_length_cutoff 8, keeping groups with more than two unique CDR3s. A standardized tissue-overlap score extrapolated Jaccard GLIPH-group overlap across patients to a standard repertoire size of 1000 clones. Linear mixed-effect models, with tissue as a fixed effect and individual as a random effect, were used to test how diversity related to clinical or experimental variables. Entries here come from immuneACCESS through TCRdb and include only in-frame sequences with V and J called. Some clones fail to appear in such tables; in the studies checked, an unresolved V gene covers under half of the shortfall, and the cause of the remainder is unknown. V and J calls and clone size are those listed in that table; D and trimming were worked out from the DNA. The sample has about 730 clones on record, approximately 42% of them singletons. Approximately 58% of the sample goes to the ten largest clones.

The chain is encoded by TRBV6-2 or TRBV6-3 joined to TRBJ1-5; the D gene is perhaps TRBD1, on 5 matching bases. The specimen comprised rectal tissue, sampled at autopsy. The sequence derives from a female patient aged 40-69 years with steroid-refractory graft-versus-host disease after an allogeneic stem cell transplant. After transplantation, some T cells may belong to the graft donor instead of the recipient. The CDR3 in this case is CASSDHGALYQPQHF. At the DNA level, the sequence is TGTGCCAGCAGTGACCACGGGGCCCTCTATCAGCCCCAGCATTTT.